Below are 12 T cell receptor beta chains sequenced from a single sample in a study of T cells in Graves' hyperthyroidism and ophthalmopathy. Researchers took RNA transcripts and amplified the TCR beta CDR3 regions from them. First-round RT-PCR targeting the TCR CDR3 was performed with the HTBI primer set. TCRdb itself ran the multiplex PCR reads through MiXCR, one entry per CDR3 protein. The table lists 500,000 to 550,000 distinct CDR3 sequences, 15% to 20% of them singletons, with about 45% in the top ten. The sample consisted of blood. Every receptor here comes from a man aged 40-49 years with Graves' ophthalmopathy.

Turning to this clonotype: Possible read error: a much larger clone is one base away. The genes are TRBV6-1 and TRBJ1-6; weak D call: TRBD1 (6 bases). V was shortened by 3 bases and J by 8 bases, with 14 bases between the two germline ends. Per the germline V gene, CDR1 is MNHNS and CDR2 is SASEGT. This CDR3 contains 15 residues. CDR3 DNA: TGTGCCAGCAGTGATGATGGGGGGCCCTATTCACCCCTCCACTTT. Translated: CASSDDGGPYSPLHF.

This clonotype was recorded at least ten times. The chain is built from TRBV2 and TRBJ1-6; D is undetermined. The germline CDR1 and CDR2 sequences are SNHLY and FYNNEI. The V gene lost 6 bases and the J gene lost 0 bases, with 12 bases spanning the gap. The CDR3 is 16 amino acids. Written as DNA, the CDR3 is TGTGCCAGCAGCCAGATCAAGGGCTCCTATAATTCACCCCTCCACTTT. It specifies CASSQIKGSYNSPLHF.

CDR3 sequence (DNA): TGCGCCAGCAGCGGCAACTTAGCGGTCTTAAGCACAGATACGCAGTATTTT. Translated: CASSGNLAVLSTDTQYF. The chain couples TRBV5-1 to TRBJ2-3, with a weak D call TRBD2 (6 bases). There are 17 residues in the CDR3. Germline V gene sequence: CDR1 SGHRS, CDR2 YFSETQ. Between the trimmed V and J ends, which lost 4 bases and 0 bases, there was a span of 18 bases.

The CDR3 nucleotides read TGTGCCAGCAGGATTGGGGGGGCGGACACCGGGGAGCTGTTTTTT. This gives the protein CASRIGGADTGELFF. The chain recombines TRBV5-5 with TRBJ2-2; a weak D match, TRBD2 (7 bases). V lost 5 bases and J lost 3, with 14 bases in between. CDR3 length: 15 residues. CDR1 and CDR2 (germline): SGHKS, YYEKEE (reference sequence).

The chain combines TRBV11-2 with TRBJ2-5, with D uncertain. Germline V lookup: CDR1 SGHAT, CDR2 FQNNGV. The CDR3 consists of 14 residues. V was clipped by 8 bases and J by 4 bases, with 17 bases between them. CDR3 amino acids: CASSPPVSRETQYF. CDR3 nucleotides: TGTGCCAGCTCACCACCGGTATCCAGAGAGACCCAGTACTTC.

This clonotype was seen only a few times. The V gene is TRBV20-1, the J gene TRBJ1-1; 7 nucleotides match TRBD1. V shed 0 bases, J shed 0 bases, and the junction held 7 bases outside the gene matches. The CDR3 runs 16 residues. Looked up from germline, CDR1 is DFQATT and CDR2 is SNEGSKA (reference sequence). The CDR3 reads CSARDRDSPMNTEAFF. CDR3 DNA sequence: TGCAGTGCTAGAGACCGGGACAGTCCCATGAACACTGAAGCTTTCTTT.

This clonotype was seen a handful of times. This CDR3 is CATSNGGTDTQYF. CDR3 DNA sequence: TGTGCCACGTCCAACGGGGGCACAGATACGCAGTATTTT. The chain uses TRBV15 and TRBJ2-3; maybe TRBD2 (5 bases). This CDR3 region has 13 residues. The V end was cut by 9 bases, the J end by 1 base, with 11 bases between. The germline gives CDR1 LNHNV, CDR2 YYDKDF (reference sequence).

This clonotype was observed a few times. The chain joins TRBV5-1 to TRBJ2-6; D is uncertain. This CDR3 is 15 amino acids long. Trimming stripped 3 bases from V and 4 bases from J, with 11 bases between. Germline V gives CDR1 SGHRS, CDR2 YFSETQ. The CDR3, as DNA: TGCGCCAGCAGCTCATCAGCTGGAGGGGCCAACGTCCTGACTTTC. Translation gives CASSSSAGGANVLTF.

This chain connects TRBV6-5 to TRBJ1-4, with 10 bases that match TRBD1. This CDR3 region has 15 residues. The trim removed 5 bases at V and 7 bases at J, leaving 7 bases unmatched. In germline, CDR1 is MNHEY, CDR2 SVGAGI. CDR3 loop: CASSTDRGLGEKLFF. The CDR3 DNA reads TGTGCCAGCAGTACCGACAGGGGGCTAGGTGAAAAACTGTTTTTT.

In regard to this clonotype: The germline gene is not matched at one end of the junction; a read error may be the cause. V gene TRBV28 combines with J gene TRBJ2-5, with 7 bases that match TRBD2. Germline V gene data show CDR1 as MDHEN and CDR2 as SYDVKM. The CDR3 totals 12 residues. The CDR3 sequence is CASSFSAGEENF. CDR3 coding DNA: TGTGCCAGCAGTTTTAGCGCGGGAGAGGAAAACTTC.

This chain links TRBV18 with TRBJ2-1, with 7 bases that match TRBD1. TRBJ2-7 matches the DNA end more closely, so the J call is doubtful. Germline V gives CDR1 KGHSH, CDR2 LQKENI. The length of the CDR3 is 15 residues. The CDR3: CASSPRGLRYNEQYF. CDR3 DNA sequence: TGTGCCAGCTCGCCTAGGGGGCTTCGGTACAATGAGCAGTACTTC.

The chain recombines TRBV7-6 with TRBJ2-2, with 11 nucleotides matching TRBD1. The CDR3 covers 15 residues. J gave up 6 bases and V 6 bases, and 6 bases lay outside the gene matches. The germline V gene has CDR1 SGHVS and CDR2 FNYEAQ. In DNA form, the CDR3 reads TGTGCCAGCAGTTCGGGACAGGGGGTATCCGGGGAGCTGTTTTTT. This gives the protein CASSSGQGVSGELFF.